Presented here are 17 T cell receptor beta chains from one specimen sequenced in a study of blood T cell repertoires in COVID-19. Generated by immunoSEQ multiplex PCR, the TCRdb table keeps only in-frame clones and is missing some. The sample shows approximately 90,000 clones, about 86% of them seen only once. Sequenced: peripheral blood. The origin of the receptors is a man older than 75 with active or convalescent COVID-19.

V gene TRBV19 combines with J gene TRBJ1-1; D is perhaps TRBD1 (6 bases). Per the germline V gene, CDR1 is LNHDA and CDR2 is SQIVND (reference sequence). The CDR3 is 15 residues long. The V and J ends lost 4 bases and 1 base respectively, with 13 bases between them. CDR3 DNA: TGTGCCAGTAGTAGGGGGGGACAACAGAACACTGAAGCTTTCTTT. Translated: CASSRGGQQNTEAFF. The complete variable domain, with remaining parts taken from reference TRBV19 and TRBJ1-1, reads DGGITQSPKYLFRKEGQNVTLSCEQNLNHDAMYWYRQDPGQGLRLIYYSQIVNDFQKGDIAEGYSVSREKKESFPLTVTSAQKNPTAFYLCASSRGGQQNTEAFFGQGTRLTVV.

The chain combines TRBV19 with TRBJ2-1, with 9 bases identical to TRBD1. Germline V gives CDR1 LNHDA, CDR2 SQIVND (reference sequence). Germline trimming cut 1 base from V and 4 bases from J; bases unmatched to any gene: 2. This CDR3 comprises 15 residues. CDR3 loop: CASSIVGTGYNEQFF. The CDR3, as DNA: TGTGCCAGTAGTATAGTAGGGACAGGGTACAATGAGCAGTTCTTC.

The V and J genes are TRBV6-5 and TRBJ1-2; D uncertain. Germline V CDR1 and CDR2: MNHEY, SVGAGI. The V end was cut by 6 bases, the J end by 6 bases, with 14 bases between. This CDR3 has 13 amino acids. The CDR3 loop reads CASRRTLRDGYTF. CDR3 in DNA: TGTGCCAGCAGGCGGACTCTAAGGGATGGCTACACCTTC.

This chain's CDR3 is CATSDLAGQGIGELFF. The CDR3 DNA is TGTGCCACCAGTGACCTTGCGGGACAGGGGATCGGGGAGCTGTTTTTT. The chain joins TRBV24-1 to TRBJ2-2; 10 positions agree with TRBD1. Trimming at V came to 4 bases and at J to 7 bases, leaving 8 bases not matched to a gene. CDR1 is KGHDR and CDR2 is SFDVKD in the germline V gene. The CDR3 extends over 16 amino acids.

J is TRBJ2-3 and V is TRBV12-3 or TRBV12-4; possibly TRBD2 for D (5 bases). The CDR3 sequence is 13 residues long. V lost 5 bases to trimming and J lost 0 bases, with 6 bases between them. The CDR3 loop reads CASSTGSTDTQYF. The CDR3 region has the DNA TGTGCCAGCAGTACGGGGAGCACAGATACGCAGTATTTT.

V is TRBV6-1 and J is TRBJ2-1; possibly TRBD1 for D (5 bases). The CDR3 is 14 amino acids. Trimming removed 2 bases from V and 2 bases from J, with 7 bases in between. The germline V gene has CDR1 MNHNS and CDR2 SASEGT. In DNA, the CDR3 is TGTGCCAGCAGTGAACAGGGAACCTACAATGAGCAGTTCTTC. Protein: CASSEQGTYNEQFF.

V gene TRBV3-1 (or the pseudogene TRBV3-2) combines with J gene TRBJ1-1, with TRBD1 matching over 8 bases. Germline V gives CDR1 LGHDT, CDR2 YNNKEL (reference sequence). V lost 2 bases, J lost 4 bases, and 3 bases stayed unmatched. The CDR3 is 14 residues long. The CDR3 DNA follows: TGTGCCAGCAGCCAACGGACAGGGAGCACTGAAGCTTTCTTT. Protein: CASSQRTGSTEAFF.

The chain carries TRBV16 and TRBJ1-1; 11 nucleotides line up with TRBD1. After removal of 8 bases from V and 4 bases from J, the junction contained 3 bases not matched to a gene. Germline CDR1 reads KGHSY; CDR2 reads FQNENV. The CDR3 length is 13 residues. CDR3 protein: CASAGTGGTEAFF. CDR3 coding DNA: TGTGCCAGCGCCGGGACAGGGGGCACTGAAGCTTTCTTT.

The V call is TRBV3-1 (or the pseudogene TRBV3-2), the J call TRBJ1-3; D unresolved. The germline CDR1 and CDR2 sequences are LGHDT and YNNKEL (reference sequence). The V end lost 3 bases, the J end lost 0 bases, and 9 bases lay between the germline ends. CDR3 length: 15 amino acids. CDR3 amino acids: CASSQRQYSGNTIYF. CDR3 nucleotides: TGTGCCAGCAGCCAGCGGCAGTACTCTGGAAACACCATATATTTT.

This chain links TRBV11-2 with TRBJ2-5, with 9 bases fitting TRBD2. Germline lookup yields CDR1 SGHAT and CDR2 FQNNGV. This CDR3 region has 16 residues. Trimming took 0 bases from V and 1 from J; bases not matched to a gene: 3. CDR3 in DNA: TGTGCCAGCAGCTTAGAAAGACTAGCGGCCCAAGAGACCCAGTACTTC. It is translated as CASSLERLAAQETQYF. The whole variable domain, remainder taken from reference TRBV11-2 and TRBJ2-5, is EAGVAQSPRYKIIEKRQSVAFWCNPISGHATLYWYQQILGQGPKLLIQFQNNGVVDDSQLPKDRFSAERLKGVDSTLKIQPAKLEDSAVYLCASSLERLAAQETQYFGPGTRLLVL.

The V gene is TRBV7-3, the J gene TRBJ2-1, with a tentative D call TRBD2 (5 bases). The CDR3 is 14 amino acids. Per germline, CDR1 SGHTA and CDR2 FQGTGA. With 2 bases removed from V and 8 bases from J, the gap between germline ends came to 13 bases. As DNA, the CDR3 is TGTGCCAGCAGCTTAGGCGCAGCGGTCCATGAGCAGTTCTTC. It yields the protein CASSLGAAVHEQFF.

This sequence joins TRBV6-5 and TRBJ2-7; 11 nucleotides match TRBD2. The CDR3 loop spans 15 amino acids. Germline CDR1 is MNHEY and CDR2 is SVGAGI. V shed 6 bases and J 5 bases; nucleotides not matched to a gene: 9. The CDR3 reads CASRLAGAVSHEQYF. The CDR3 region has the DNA TGTGCCAGCAGACTAGCGGGAGCCGTGTCCCACGAGCAGTACTTC.

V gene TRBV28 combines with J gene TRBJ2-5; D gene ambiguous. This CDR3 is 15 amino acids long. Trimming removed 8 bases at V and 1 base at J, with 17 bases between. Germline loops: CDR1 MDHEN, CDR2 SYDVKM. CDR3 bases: TGTGCCAGCTGGCCTAGGCCTCCGGTCCAAGAGACCCAGTACTTC. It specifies CASWPRPPVQETQYF.

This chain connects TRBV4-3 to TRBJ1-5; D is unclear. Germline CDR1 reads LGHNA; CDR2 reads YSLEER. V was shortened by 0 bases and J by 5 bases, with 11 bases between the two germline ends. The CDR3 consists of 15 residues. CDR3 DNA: TGCGCCAGCAGCCAAGATCGGAGAGGGCATCAGCCCCAGCATTTT. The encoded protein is CASSQDRRGHQPQHF.

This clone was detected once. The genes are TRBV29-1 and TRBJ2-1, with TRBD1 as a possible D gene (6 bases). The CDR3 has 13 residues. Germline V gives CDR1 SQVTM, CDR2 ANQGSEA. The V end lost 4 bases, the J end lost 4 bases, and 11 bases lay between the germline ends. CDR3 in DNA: TGCAGCGTTGGCAGGGGCGGATACAATGAGCAGTTCTTC. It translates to CSVGRGGYNEQFF.

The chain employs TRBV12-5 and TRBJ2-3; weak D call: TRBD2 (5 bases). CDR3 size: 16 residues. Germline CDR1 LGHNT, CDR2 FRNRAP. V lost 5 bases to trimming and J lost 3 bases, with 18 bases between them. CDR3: CASGTPSGSLTDTQYF. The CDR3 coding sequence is TGTGCTAGTGGTACCCCCAGCGGATCCTTGACAGATACGCAGTATTTT.

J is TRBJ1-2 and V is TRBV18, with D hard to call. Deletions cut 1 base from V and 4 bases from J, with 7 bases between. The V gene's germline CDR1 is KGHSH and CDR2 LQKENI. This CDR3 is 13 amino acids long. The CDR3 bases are TGTGCCAGCTCACCACGACAAACCTATGGCTACACCTTC. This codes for CASSPRQTYGYTF. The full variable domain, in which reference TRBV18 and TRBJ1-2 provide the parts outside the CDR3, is NAGVMQNPRHLVRRRGQEARLRCSPMKGHSHVYWYRQLPEEGLKFMVYLQKENIIDESGMPKERFSAEFPKEGPSILRIQQVVRGDSAAYFCASSPRQTYGYTFGSGTRLTVV.